Listed here is a single TCR beta chain. Profiled with immunoSEQ multiplex PCR; TCRdb holds only in-frame clones, not every one. The data contain tens of thousands of clones, roughly 93% of them singletons. This specimen comes from a study of T cell changes during pregnancy in multiple sclerosis. Deletions cut 1 base from V and 4 bases from J, with 14 bases between. This CDR3 contains 16 residues. Per the germline V gene, CDR1 is SGDLS and CDR2 is YYNGEE. The J gene is TRBJ2-2, the V gene TRBV9; TRBD2 is a possible D gene (5 bases). The clonotype comes from a female donor with multiple sclerosis, enrolled in a pregnancy study. The sequenced sample was CD4+ T cells from peripheral blood mononuclear cells, obtained before pregnancy. The CDR3 region is CASSVSAPRGTGELFF. The CDR3 coding sequence is TGTGCCAGCAGCGTATCCGCCCCCCGGGGCACCGGGGAGCTGTTTTTT.